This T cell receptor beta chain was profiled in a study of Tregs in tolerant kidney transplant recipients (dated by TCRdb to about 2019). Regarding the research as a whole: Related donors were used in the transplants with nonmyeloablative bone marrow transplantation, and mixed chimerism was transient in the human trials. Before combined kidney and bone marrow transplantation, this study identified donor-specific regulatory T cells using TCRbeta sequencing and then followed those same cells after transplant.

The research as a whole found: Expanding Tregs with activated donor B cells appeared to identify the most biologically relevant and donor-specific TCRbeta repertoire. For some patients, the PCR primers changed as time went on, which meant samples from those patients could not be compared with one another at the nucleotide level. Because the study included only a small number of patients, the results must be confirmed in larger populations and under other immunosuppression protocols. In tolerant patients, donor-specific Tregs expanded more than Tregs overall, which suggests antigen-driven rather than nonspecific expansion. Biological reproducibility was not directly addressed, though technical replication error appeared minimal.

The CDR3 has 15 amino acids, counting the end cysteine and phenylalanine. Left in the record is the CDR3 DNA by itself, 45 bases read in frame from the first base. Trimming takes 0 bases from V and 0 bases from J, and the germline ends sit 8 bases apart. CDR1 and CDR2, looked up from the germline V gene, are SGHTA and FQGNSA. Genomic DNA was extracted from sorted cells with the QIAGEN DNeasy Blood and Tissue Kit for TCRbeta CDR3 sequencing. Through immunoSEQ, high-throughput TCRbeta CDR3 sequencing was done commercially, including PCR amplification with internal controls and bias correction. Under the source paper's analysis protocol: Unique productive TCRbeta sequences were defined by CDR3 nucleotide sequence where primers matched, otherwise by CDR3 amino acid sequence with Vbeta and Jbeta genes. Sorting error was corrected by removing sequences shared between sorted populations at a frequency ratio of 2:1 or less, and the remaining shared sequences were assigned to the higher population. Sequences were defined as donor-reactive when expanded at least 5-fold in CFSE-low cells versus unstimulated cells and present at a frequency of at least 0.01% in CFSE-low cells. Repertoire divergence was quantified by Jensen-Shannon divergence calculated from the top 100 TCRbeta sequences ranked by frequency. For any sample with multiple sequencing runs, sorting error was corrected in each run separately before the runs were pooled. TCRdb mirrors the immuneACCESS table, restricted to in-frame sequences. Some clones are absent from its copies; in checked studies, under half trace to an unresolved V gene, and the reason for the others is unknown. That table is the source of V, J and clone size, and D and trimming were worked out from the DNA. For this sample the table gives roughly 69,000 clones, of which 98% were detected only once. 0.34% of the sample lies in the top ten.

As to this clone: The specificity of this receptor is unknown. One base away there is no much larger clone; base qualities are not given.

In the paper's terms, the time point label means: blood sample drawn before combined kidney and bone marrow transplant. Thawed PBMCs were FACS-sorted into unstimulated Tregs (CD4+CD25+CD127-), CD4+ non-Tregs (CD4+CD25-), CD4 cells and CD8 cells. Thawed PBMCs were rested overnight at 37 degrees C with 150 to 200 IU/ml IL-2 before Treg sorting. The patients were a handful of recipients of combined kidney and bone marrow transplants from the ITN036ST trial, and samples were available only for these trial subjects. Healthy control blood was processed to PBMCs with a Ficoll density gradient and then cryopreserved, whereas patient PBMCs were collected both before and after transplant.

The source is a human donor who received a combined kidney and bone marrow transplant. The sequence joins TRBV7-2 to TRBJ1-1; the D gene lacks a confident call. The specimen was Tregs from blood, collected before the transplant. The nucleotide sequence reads TGTGCCAGCAGCTTAGCCCTGAGAATGAACACTGAAGCTTTCTTT. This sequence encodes CASSLALRMNTEAFF.